This T cell receptor beta chain was found in a study of cytomegalovirus exposure and HLA in healthy donors (dated by TCRdb to the late 2010s). Background on the whole study: An earlier analysis of roughly 630 of the donors reported more than 250 Gb of sequence data and about 100 million unique TCR beta sequences from 150 million to 200 million T cells. Roughly 300 gigabases of sequencing data and 70 million to 85 million unique TCR sequences were included in an early release covering roughly 600 HLA-typed donors. Among the roughly 400 genotyped donors, about 85% belonged to the genetic ancestry cluster associated with self-reported Caucasian donors. The study was designed to test whether signatures of past pathogen exposure could be identified by cataloging public T cell receptors. The study used immunosequencing to profile the T cell repertoires of under 700 subjects and linked those repertoires to cytomegalovirus serostatus. In addition to the first cohort of around 670 subjects, a separate validation cohort of 130 or so different subjects was used. High-throughput TCR immunosequencing, statistical association of individual TCRs with disease status, and machine learning were combined to predict cytomegalovirus infection status. To study patterns of TCR occurrence, a later analysis re-analyzed previously published TCR beta repertoires from around 670 donors and added high-resolution HLA genotyping. Rather than using new phenotypic data, the later analysis identified candidate immune exposures from TCR beta sequences and from how often those sequences occurred across donors. An earlier analysis of around 640 of the donors used high-throughput TCR beta sequencing to judge whether each TCR beta V gene segment behaved as functional or pseudogenic. Alongside the repertoire data, information on donor age, sex, ethnicity and CMV serostatus was compiled. A later genetic analysis used genome-wide SNP genotypes for about three fifths of the 666 donors, treating that subset as a discovery cohort. All discovery cohort repertoires had been generated using a single sequencing platform. Class I and class II HLA loci were covered by the typing at four-digit resolution. Typing coverage differed by locus: A, B, C, DRB1 and DQB1 were typed in about 620-630 donors, DQA1 in 500 to 550, DPA1 in roughly 590, and DPB1 in around 490. Because of strong linkage in the cohort, roughly five DR-DQ haplotypes were treated as single units for association and clustering. Across about 370 genotyped donors of the cohort, an average of about 250,000 unique TCR beta nucleotide sequences per donor were sequenced, and roughly 20% of those sequences were non-productive.

In total, over 600 healthy bone marrow donors made up the cohort. At the time of sampling, every cohort member was nominally healthy, though immune exposures that went unrecorded were likely present. The donor tested CMV seropositive and was one of the 289 seropositive cohort members. Every donor gave a peripheral blood sample, and the peripheral blood mononuclear cells from that sample were used for TCR beta sequencing. Genomic DNA extraction from the blood cell samples was performed with the Qiagen DNeasy Blood Extraction Kit. The library was built by means of the immunoSEQ multiplex PCR assay. For the multiplex PCR, a mixture combining 60 forward primers for TCR Vbeta segments and 13 reverse primers for TCR Jbeta segments was used. A multiplex PCR assay on genomic DNA amplified the CDR3 region of rearranged TCR beta genes. On the Illumina HiSeq System, the amplified TCR beta libraries were sequenced as 87-base-pair reads. The authors' pipeline ran thus. A later analysis tallied roughly 78 million unique TCR beta chains across the 666 repertoires, and about 10 million of those chains were shared by two or more donors. Raw reads were error-corrected and collapsed into unique sequences with a nearest-neighbor algorithm that merged closely related sequences to remove PCR and sequencing errors. CDR3 sequences were aligned to IMGT reference sequences to assign V, D and J gene segments. For a sequence to be retained, a match of at least six nucleotides to both a V gene segment and a J gene segment was required. A rearrangement counted as productive if the CDR3 had no stop codons and remained in frame with V and J, and every other rearrangement counted as non-productive. Following IMGT convention, CDR3 was defined as the stretch from the second conserved V-encoded cysteine up to the conserved J-encoded phenylalanine. The earlier analysis of about 560 of the donors excluded any sequence lacking an unambiguous match to a single V gene segment. An earlier analysis of several hundred of the donors called V segments functional above 56.7% productive rearrangements and segregating when the between-donor standard deviation exceeded 5%. A statistical classification framework was built to diagnose cytomegalovirus status from the catalog of TCR beta chain sequences. V and J gene assignment, in a later analysis, came from comparing TCR nucleotide sequences with IMGT/GENE-DB human TR gene sequences. A later analysis assigned CDR3 sequences and most-parsimonious VDJ recombination scenarios with the TCRdist pipeline. In a later analysis, each TCR beta chain was defined by its CDR3 amino acid sequence together with its V-gene family, and reads lacking a unique V-gene family were excluded. A later analysis removed 600 or so highly shared, low-generation-probability nucleotide sequences to deal with suspected cross-contamination and a sequencing artifact. In a later analysis, a clonal expansion index was calculated for each public chain from normalized within-repertoire ranks of inferred template counts. In a later analysis, generation probabilities were computed using a VDJ recombination model fitted to out-of-frame rearrangements, and the results were checked against IGoR. In a later analysis, TCR-TCR, TCR-HLA and TCR-CMV co-occurrence was scored with hypergeometric tests, and a repertoire-size bias correction was applied to TCR pairs. In a later analysis, false discovery rates were estimated by permuting HLA or CMV assignments 20 times. A later analysis grouped co-occurring TCRs with DBSCAN, adding TCRdist sequence similarity when clustering within HLA-allele-positive subsets. Repertoires with fewer than 30,000 or more than 120,000 public chains, plus five repertoires with anomalous nucleotide sharing, were excluded from co-occurrence clustering. The table was pulled from immuneACCESS by TCRdb, which kept in-frame rearrangements only. Such tables lose some clones; where checked, under half of the loss comes from unresolved V genes, and the rest has no known cause. The V and J calls and the clone size are those of that table, but D and trimming were determined from the DNA. The sample profile shows about 110,000 clones; over 70% of them were found once. Together, the top ten hold over 6.5% of the sample.

Notes on this clone: The antigen this receptor binds is unknown. No qualities accompany the bases; no much larger clone lies one base away.

Points the paper makes about the study in general: Most TCR sequences were observed very rarely across donors, whereas some public TCRs were present in many individuals. In this cohort, only TCR beta chains were sequenced, and detectable features were limited by the absence of alpha or paired-chain data. In vitro tests confirmed that a few of the cytomegalovirus-associated TCR beta chains recognize cytomegalovirus antigens. According to a later genetic analysis, donors in an Asian-associated ancestry cluster had fewer N-insertions in productive TCRs than the approximately 610-donor mean. Because some donors lacked HLA typing at each locus, the association tests relied only on the typed subset. The authors suggested that the approach could potentially be extended to other disease states and immunological phenotypes. The only immune exposure information available for the cohort was CMV serostatus. Correlated functional status among segregating V segments might be attributable to linkage disequilibrium, but an unknown experimental factor could not be ruled out. According to a later analysis, parvovirus B19, influenza, CMV and Epstein-Barr virus appeared linked to several top co-occurrence clusters. A further reported finding was that TCR beta sequences accurately predicted the HLA-A and HLA-B alleles for most subjects in the first cohort. A later analysis found that TCR association rates varied across HLA loci, with DRB1 alleles showing the most associated TCRs and HLA-C alleles the fewest. A cluster of highly shared sequence variants was judged likely to be a technical artifact of the sequencing pipeline. In a later analysis, HLA-associated TCR beta chains were found to be more clonally expanded and to have lower generation probabilities than equally common non-associated chains. Over 15 rarely observed V segments, including chromosome 9 orphons, were excluded from the earlier analysis of some 590 of the donors because counts were too low. When HLA alleles, especially DR and DQ, strongly co-occurred, attributing TCR associations to individual alleles was difficult. In a later analysis, some 17,000 TCR beta sequences were associated with specific HLA alleles at a false discovery rate of 0.05. According to a later analysis, most CMV-associated TCR beta chains appeared to be HLA-restricted, and the HLA associations seemed to be driven largely by CMV exposure. The study listed approximately 150 TCR beta chains as associated with cytomegalovirus. In an earlier analysis of roughly 500 of the donors, most TCR beta V segments appeared in productive rearrangements about 87% or about 30% of the time, broadly matching IMGT annotations. Because the 87-base-pair reads could not distinguish some IMGT-functional V segments, including TRBV6-2 and TRBV6-3, those segments were excluded. Sequencing depth was assumed to be roughly uniform across donors in the presence/absence analyses, though that assumption may not hold. The classifier was reported to diagnose cytomegalovirus status with high specificity and sensitivity in both the original and validation cohorts. V-gene and J-gene trimming of TCR beta chains was associated with a missense DCLRE1C variant in a later genetic analysis, and the association was replicated in an independent cohort.

V was cut back by 2 bases and J by 8 bases, leaving a gap of 14 bases between them. From the germline V gene, CDR1 is SGDLS and CDR2 is YYNGEE. CDR3 length: 14 amino acids, cysteine to phenylalanine. Of all the DNA, just the CDR3 is kept, 42 bases in frame from base 1. The source is a woman aged 35 to 49 in good health and CMV-seropositive. The chain is encoded by TRBV9 joined to TRBJ2-1; matching of 6 bases hints at TRBD2 as the D gene. What was sequenced was PBMCs. Here the CDR3 is given as CASSVRGFLHEQFF. The nucleotide sequence is TGTGCCAGCAGCGTGCGGGGATTTCTACATGAGCAGTTCTTC.